This T cell receptor (beta chain) derives from a study of blood T cell repertoires in COVID-19 (TCRdb year 2020). For the wider study: Samples from collaborators originated in the United States, Italy and Spain and spanned both the acute and convalescent phases of COVID-19. Subjects who had been exposed to COVID-19, were actively infected with it, or had recovered from it provided the deeply sampled blood TCRbeta repertoires that made up the dataset. A de-identified subject ID, COVID-19 status, age in years and sex were almost always included in the sample metadata. Where available, HLA class I and class II types were taken from metadata supplied by the sample provider and were not determined by assay-based typing. Samples were obtained from the ongoing ImmuneRACE study (first 160 participants) and from roughly 1,300 subjects provided by 6 global collaborators. The repertoires were released in a freely available public database intended as a resource for research on the immune response to SARS-CoV-2. The prospective study material was composed of cDNA or gDNA derived from T cells, B-cell-depleted T cells, or PBMCs. The study at large found these results: Clinical and demographic metadata were provided uncurated, with the amount varying by source and participant.

Collaborating institutions collected whole blood in K2EDTA tubes following their own protocols. Collaborator samples were shipped for TCRbeta analysis as frozen whole blood, isolated PBMCs, or DNA extracted from either sample type. TCRbeta CDR3 regions were amplified from genomic DNA by means of the immunoSEQ Assay, a bias-controlled multiplex PCR. The study's processing was this. The number of nucleated cells in each sample was estimated from the amplification of reference gene primers within the assay. Sequence reads were collapsed and filtered to measure the absolute abundance of every unique TCRbeta CDR3 rearrangement. Productive Simpson clonality was computed per sample as the square root of Simpson's diversity index over productive rearrangements. TCRdb took this table from immuneACCESS and kept in-frame rearrangements with V and J called. Such tables lack part of the clones; where checked against another copy, unresolved V genes explain under half of the gap, and the rest is unexplained. V and J calls and clone size are copied from that table; D and trimming were computed from the DNA. Within this sample are roughly 230,000 clones, with approximately 83% of them counted one time only. Approximately 7% of the sample is held by the ten biggest clonotypes.

This clone was found a few times. The target of this receptor is not known. No much larger clone is present one base from it, and per-base qualities are unavailable. The sequenced sample was peripheral blood. The receptor was isolated from a woman aged 45-59 years with acute or convalescent COVID-19.

The CDR3 is CASSYSSGGVEQYF. Here is the DNA: TGTGCCAGCAGCTATTCTAGCGGGGGGGTCGAGCAGTACTTC. This sequence uses TRBV7-2 and TRBJ2-7, and 12 bases in between align with TRBD2. The CDR3 covers 14 residues, taking in both the cysteine and the phenylalanine. Kept here is only the CDR3 DNA, which spans 42 bases and is read in frame from base 1. From a lookup of the germline V gene, CDR1 and CDR2 are SGHTA and FQGNSA. V is cut back by 4 bases and J by 6 bases, with 4 bases in the junction unmatched.